These 30 T cell receptor beta chains share one sample of origin, sequenced in a study of T cells in women clearing cervical HPV infection listed by TCRdb under 2018. The protocol used for the library was the immunoSEQ multiplex PCR assay. The immuneACCESS repertoire file appears here via TCRdb, limited to in-frame rearrangements. These files lack a portion of the clones; in checked studies, under half of the deficit traces to unresolved V genes, and the cause of the others is not known. The table held for this sample gives more than 15,000 clones. The ten largest clones represent roughly an eighth of the sample. Sequences were obtained from blood buffy coat. All receptors come from a woman between 18 and 70 years old with a cervical HPV16 infection that either progressed to CIN3+ or cleared (not recorded which).

A word on this clone: Compared with germline, one end of the junction differs, possibly owing to a read error. The read is 3 residues too short to cover the CDR3 end, so that end is filled in from the germline J gene. The chain joins TRBV4-2 to TRBJ1-5, with unresolved D. The CDR3 runs 14 residues. The germline V gene encodes CDR1 LGHNA and CDR2 YNFKEQ. The CDR3 protein is CASSQDRRDQPQHF. CDR3 DNA, as far as it was read: TGCGCCAGCAGCCAAGATCGGCGGGATCAGCCC.

With respect to this clone: The CDR3 end lies 3 residues beyond the end of the read and is filled in from the germline J gene. This chain uses TRBV20-1 with TRBJ2-1; 7 bases are shared with TRBD2. In germline, CDR1 is DFQATT, CDR2 SNEGSKA (reference sequence). This CDR3 region has 17 residues. Germline trimming cut 0 bases from V and 4 bases from J; bases unmatched to any gene: 12. CDR3 DNA, as far as it was read: TGCAGTGCTAGAGATCTTGGCGGTGATAGCGGGTACAATGAG. Its translation: CSARDLGGDSGYNE. The entire CDR3 protein reads CSARDLGGDSGYNEQFF.

Comment on this clone: Read data end 3 residues before the CDR3 end; the end is taken from the germline J gene. The chain recombines TRBV11-2 with TRBJ2-7; TRBD1 might be the D (6 bases). This CDR3 contains 14 residues. Germline-derived CDR1 and CDR2 are SGHAT and FQNNGV. Trimming pared 5 bases from V and 0 bases from J, leaving 11 bases between. CDR3 loop: CASSPGQLSYEQYF. The sequenced part of the CDR3 DNA is TGTGCCAGCAGCCCTGGACAGCTCTCCTACGAG.

As concerns this clone: The read terminates 3 residues before the CDR3 end, so the remaining end is supplied by the germline J gene. V usage is TRBV7-9 and J usage is TRBJ1-5; D may be TRBD1 (5 bases). V shed 1 base and J shed 6 bases, with 13 bases lying between them. The CDR3 extends over 15 amino acids. Germline CDR1 is SEHNR and CDR2 is FQNEAQ (reference sequence). The CDR3: CASSLGQGSAQPQHF. The CDR3 bases that were read are TGTGCCAGCAGCTTAGGCCAGGGCTCAGCTCAGCCC.

Points on this clone: The CDR3 end lies 3 residues beyond the end of the read and is filled in from the germline J gene. This chain uses TRBV6-4 with TRBJ2-6; D remains unclear. The CDR3 covers 14 residues. Germline assignment: CDR1 MRHNA and CDR2 SNTAGT. With 3 bases removed from V and 1 base from J, the gap between germline ends came to 4 bases. The CDR3 DNA, read in part, is TGTGCCAGCAGTGAAGGTTCTGGGGCCAACGTC. Protein sequence: CASSEGSGANV. The complete CDR3 protein is CASSEGSGANVLTF.

CDR3 bases read: TGCAGCGTTCGGGGTCTGAACACTGAA. Translated, it gives CSVRGLNTE. Given in full, the CDR3 is CSVRGLNTEAFF. The chain is built from TRBV29-1 and TRBJ1-1; D is unclear. The read stops 3 residues short of the end of the CDR3; the missing end is completed from the germline J gene. This CDR3 has 12 amino acids. Per germline, CDR1 SQVTM and CDR2 ANQGSEA. Trimming pared 5 bases from V and 0 bases from J, leaving 7 bases between.

In the case of this clone: The read falls 3 residues short of the CDR3 end, and the missing part is taken from the germline J gene. The V gene is TRBV10-3, the J gene TRBJ1-4; tentatively, D is TRBD1 (6 bases). The germline V gene encodes CDR1 ENHRY and CDR2 SYGVKD. The V gene lost 5 bases and the J gene lost 8 bases, with 15 bases spanning the gap. This CDR3 comprises 14 residues. CDR3 DNA, as far as it was read: TGTGCCATCAGTCAACAGGGTCCTTCAGAAAAA. It codes for CAISQQGPSEK. The complete CDR3 sequence is CAISQQGPSEKLFF.

To note about this clone: At one of its ends the junction is not consistent with the germline gene, which may arise from a read error. Read coverage stops 3 residues before the CDR3 terminus; the germline J gene supplies the remainder. This chain uses TRBV7-7 with TRBJ2-5, with a possible D match to TRBD2 (5 bases). Germline loops: CDR1 SSHAT, CDR2 FNYEAQ (reference sequence). The CDR3 spans 14 residues. This CDR3 is CASSSPGIQETQYF. Partial CDR3 DNA: TGTGCTAGCAGCTCCCCGGGGATCCAAGAGACC.

Note on this clone: The read terminates 3 residues before the CDR3 end, so the remaining end is supplied by the germline J gene. The rearrangement uses TRBV4-2 and TRBJ1-1; no clear D gene. The V end was cut by 1 base, the J end by 6 bases, with 15 bases between. The CDR3 contains 15 residues. Germline loops: CDR1 LGHNA, CDR2 YNFKEQ. CDR3: CASSQGAGGDSEAFF. Partial CDR3 DNA: TGTGCCAGCAGCCAAGGGGCCGGTGGTGATTCTGAA.

To note about this clone: The read ends 3 residues shy of where the CDR3 ends; the end is completed using the germline J gene. The genes are TRBV6-1 and TRBJ2-1; D is possibly TRBD1 (5 bases). V was shortened by 2 bases and J by 6 bases, with 26 bases between the two germline ends. Germline V lookup: CDR1 MNHNS, CDR2 SASEGT. The length of the CDR3 is 19 residues. The CDR3 loop is CASSESPRTRVPLVNEQFF. CDR3 DNA (partial): TGTGCCAGCAGTGAATCCCCCCGGACACGTGTACCGTTGGTCAATGAG.

On this clone itself: The read terminates 3 residues before the CDR3 end, so the remaining end is supplied by the germline J gene. The V call is TRBV20-1, the J call TRBJ2-1, with a possible D match to TRBD2 (7 bases). There are 15 residues in the CDR3. The V end was cut by 6 bases, the J end by 6 bases, with 21 bases between. The germline V gene encodes CDR1 DFQATT and CDR2 SNEGSKA (reference sequence). The CDR3 spells CSAPKRGGTFNEQFF. The CDR3 bases that were read are TGCAGTGCACCCAAGAGGGGGGGGACCTTCAATGAG.

Turning to this clone: The CDR3 is cut off 3 residues early in the read; its end comes from the germline J gene. J is TRBJ2-4 and V is TRBV18; D is unresolved. CDR1 KGHSH and CDR2 LQKENI come from the germline V gene. CDR3 size: 15 residues. The DNA read from the CDR3 is TGTGCCAGCTCACCGCAAGGCCACGCTAACTATGGT. This sequence encodes CASSPQGHANYG. The CDR3 as a whole reads CASSPQGHANYGQYF.

With respect to this clone: The read finishes 3 residues shy of the CDR3 end, and the germline J gene is used to complete it. The chain uses TRBV13 and TRBJ2-1, with D possibly matching TRBD1 (6 bases). Germline CDR1 reads PRHDT; CDR2 reads FYEKMQ (reference sequence). CDR3 size: 17 residues. V shed 3 bases and J shed 5 bases, with 20 bases lying between them. The CDR3: CASSLTLRGPLHNEQFF. The part of the CDR3 DNA that was read is TGTGCCAGCAGCTTGACGCTCAGGGGCCCTCTCCACAATGAG.

As concerns this clone: The read falls 3 residues short of the CDR3 end, and the missing part is taken from the germline J gene. The rearrangement joins TRBV5-1 to TRBJ2-1, with 9 positions matching TRBD2. The CDR3 runs 15 residues. CDR1 is SGHRS, CDR2 YFSETQ, per germline. J lost 9 bases, V lost 4 bases, and 11 bases had no gene match. The CDR3 here is CASSQRGLAGREQFF. The part of the CDR3 DNA that was read is TGCGCCAGCAGCCAAAGGGGGCTAGCGGGGCGTGAG.

To note about this clone: The read halts 3 residues ahead of the CDR3 end, with the missing end drawn from the germline J gene. V and J are TRBV19 and TRBJ2-1; 13 bases line up with TRBD2. The CDR3 consists of 15 residues. Germline V gene lookup returns CDR1 LNHDA and CDR2 SQIVND (reference sequence). The V segment lost 4 bases and the J segment 9 bases; nucleotides outside the gene matches: 6. This CDR3 reads CASSRTSGSGGEQFF. The sequenced part of the CDR3 DNA is TGTGCCAGTAGTAGGACTAGCGGGAGTGGCGGTGAG.

The part of the CDR3 DNA that was read is TGTGCCAGCAGTTTAGGGACAGGGGGCACTGGC. Protein product: CASSLGTGGTG. The full CDR3 protein is CASSLGTGGTGYTF. This sequence joins TRBV12-3 or TRBV12-4 and TRBJ1-2, with TRBD1 matching 11 bases. The read ends 3 residues early relative to the CDR3; the germline J gene fills the gap. The CDR3 loop spans 14 amino acids. V dropped 1 base and J dropped 7; count of bases not matched to a gene: 2.

On this clone itself: The CDR3 extends 3 residues past the end of the read, so its final part is completed from the germline J gene. The rearrangement uses TRBV2 and TRBJ2-7; tentative D call: TRBD2 (6 bases). Trimming stripped 3 bases from V and 2 bases from J, with 11 bases between. The CDR3 runs to 14 residues. Germline loops: CDR1 SNHLY, CDR2 FYNNEI. The sequenced part of the CDR3 DNA is TGTGCCAGCAGTGAGGGGACGGGGGCCTACGAG. Protein: CASSEGTGAYE. The CDR3, in full, reads CASSEGTGAYEQYF.

Details on this clone: The CDR3 extends 3 residues past the end of the read, so its final part is completed from the germline J gene. This chain joins TRBV5-4 and TRBJ2-1, with 9 bases fitting TRBD1. The V and J ends lost 0 bases and 5 bases, in that order; junction bases with no gene match: 6. The CDR3 length is 16 residues. From germline, CDR1 is SGHNT and CDR2 YYREEE (reference sequence). The CDR3 loop reads CASSLVPGQGNNEQFF. The part of the CDR3 DNA that was read is TGTGCCAGCAGCTTGGTTCCGGGACAGGGCAACAATGAG.

The DNA read from the CDR3 is TGTGCCAGCAGCTTAGAGGGGGCTTTCGATTACGAG. This encodes CASSLEGAFDYE. The full CDR3 sequence reads CASSLEGAFDYEQYF. This chain links TRBV11-3 with TRBJ2-7; a possible D gene is TRBD1 (6 bases). Read coverage stops 3 residues before the CDR3 terminus; the germline J gene supplies the remainder. V was clipped by 0 bases and J by 4 bases, with 13 bases between them. Germline V CDR1 and CDR2: SGHNT, YENEEA. This CDR3 is built from 15 residues.

On this clone itself: The DNA ends 3 residues before the CDR3 does, and the rest of the CDR3 is filled in from the germline J gene. The chain employs TRBV7-3 and TRBJ2-1, with 9 positions matching TRBD2. The CDR3 contains 17 residues. The germline gives CDR1 SGHTA, CDR2 FQGTGA. V dropped 4 bases and J dropped 4; count of bases not matched to a gene: 11. This chain's CDR3 is CASSSKAGGPSYNEQFF. The CDR3 bases that were read are TGTGCCAGCAGCTCGAAGGCGGGGGGGCCGAGTTACAATGAG.

About this clone: The read is 3 residues too short to cover the CDR3 end, so that end is filled in from the germline J gene. V and J are TRBV12-3 or TRBV12-4 and TRBJ1-2, with 7 bases identical to TRBD1. Unmatched junction bases numbered 8, after V lost 5 bases and J lost 5 bases. The CDR3 is 14 amino acids. The CDR3 bases that were read are TGTGCCAGCAGTACGGGACAGTATAATTATGGC. This gives the protein CASSTGQYNYG. The complete CDR3 protein is CASSTGQYNYGYTF.

As for this clone: The observed sequence ends 3 residues before the CDR3 terminus, with the missing tail filled in from the germline J gene. The chain links TRBV12-3 or TRBV12-4 to TRBJ1-2; 11 nucleotides agree with TRBD1. The CDR3 consists of 16 residues. The CDR3 here is CASSPTIPGQGGGYTF. CDR3 bases read: TGTGCCAGCAGTCCCACAATCCCGGGACAGGGGGGAGGC.

On this clone: The read ends 3 residues before the CDR3 terminus; that terminus is restored from the germline J gene. This chain uses TRBV19 with TRBJ2-4; D may be TRBD1 (6 bases). The CDR3 length is 14 residues. From germline, CDR1 is LNHDA and CDR2 SQIVND (reference sequence). The V gene lost 5 bases and the J gene lost 6 bases, with 14 bases spanning the gap. The CDR3 loop is CASSSQGRRNIQYF. Incomplete CDR3 DNA: TGTGCCAGTAGTTCCCAGGGGAGACGAAACATT.

On this clone: The read falls 3 residues short of the CDR3 end, and the missing part is taken from the germline J gene. The chain links TRBV28 to TRBJ2-5, with 14 bases fitting TRBD2. Germline V gene data show CDR1 as MDHEN and CDR2 as SYDVKM. The CDR3 runs 15 residues. J gave up 4 bases and V 3 bases, and 1 base lay outside the gene matches. The CDR3 spells CASSLTSGGAETQYF. The part of the CDR3 DNA that was read is TGTGCCAGCAGTTTGACTAGCGGGGGGGCAGAGACC.

Comment on this clone: The read terminates 3 residues ahead of where the CDR3 ends, so the germline J gene completes it. V usage is TRBV7-2 and J usage is TRBJ2-1; TRBD2 agrees at 11 bases. J gave up 1 base and V 0 bases, and 5 bases lay outside the gene matches. The length of the CDR3 is 18 residues. Germline-derived CDR1 and CDR2 are SGHTA and FQGNSA. This chain's CDR3 is CASSLALRLAGSYNEQFF. Incomplete CDR3 DNA: TGTGCCAGCAGCTTAGCTCTAAGACTAGCGGGGTCCTACAATGAG.

On this clone itself: Read data end 3 residues before the CDR3 end; the end is taken from the germline J gene. The V and J genes are TRBV2 and TRBJ2-1, with TRBD2 identical over 13 bases. The germline V gene encodes CDR1 SNHLY and CDR2 FYNNEI. V lost 10 bases, J lost 6 bases, and 9 bases stayed unmatched. The CDR3 spans 15 residues. This chain's CDR3 is CANKKGTSGTNEQFF. The CDR3 bases that were read are TGTGCCAACAAAAAAGGGACTAGCGGGACCAATGAG.

About this clone: The observed sequence ends 3 residues before the CDR3 terminus, with the missing tail filled in from the germline J gene. The chain couples TRBV19 to TRBJ1-2; 9 nucleotides align to TRBD1. J lost 1 base, V lost 8 bases, and 11 bases had no gene match. The CDR3 loop spans 16 amino acids. The germline gives CDR1 LNHDA, CDR2 SQIVND (reference sequence). CDR3 protein: CASSSKTGGLNYGYTF. The DNA read from the CDR3 is TGTGCCAGTTCGTCGAAAACAGGGGGCCTTAACTATGGC.

The sequenced part of the CDR3 DNA is TGCGCCAGCAGCCAAGACCAACTAACCTACGAG. This gives the protein CASSQDQLTYE. The whole CDR3 sequence is CASSQDQLTYEQYF. This chain links TRBV4-1 with TRBJ2-7, with D uncertain. The read stops 3 residues short of the end of the CDR3; the missing end is completed from the germline J gene. CDR3 length equals 14 residues. CDR1 MGHRA and CDR2 YSYEKL come from the germline V gene. V was pared by 0 bases and J by 2 bases, with 8 bases between.

This clone registers medium-sized by frequency. The read ends 3 residues before the CDR3 terminus; that terminus is restored from the germline J gene. The chain links TRBV19 to TRBJ2-5; D gene unclear. Germline V lookup: CDR1 LNHDA, CDR2 SQIVND (reference sequence). Trimming cost V 2 bases and J 4 bases, with 14 bases left between them. This CDR3 is 15 amino acids long. CDR3 in amino acids: CASSIPLASIETQYF. The DNA read from the CDR3 is TGTGCCAGTAGTATACCTTTAGCCAGTATAGAGACC.

Regarding this clone: The read terminates 3 residues before the CDR3 end, so the remaining end is supplied by the germline J gene. This chain joins TRBV7-6 and TRBJ2-7; D may be TRBD1 (5 bases). CDR1 SGHVS and CDR2 FNYEAQ come from the germline V gene. V dropped 7 bases and J dropped 1 base, with 20 bases sitting between them. The CDR3 spans 16 residues. The CDR3 bases that were read are TGTGCCAGCACCACAGAAGGGGCGGCAGGGTCCTACGAG. Its translation: CASTTEGAAGSYE. From start to end, the CDR3 is CASTTEGAAGSYEQYF.